This paragraph reports one T cell receptor beta chain. Its target is not known. Primers: 60 Vbeta forward and 13 Jbeta reverse. The protocol was immunoSEQ multiplex PCR, while the TCRdb copy is restricted to in-frame clones and leaves out a portion. The sample includes 250,000 or so clones, 85% to 95% seen only once; the top ten take roughly 1.6%. CDR1 is MNHEY and CDR2 is SMNVEV in the germline V gene (reference sequence). The CDR3 is 13 residues long. Trimming shortened V by 6 bases and J by 3 bases, and 12 bases separated the two germline ends. The sample comes from a study of cytomegalovirus exposure and HLA in healthy donors. Across the study: There were 100 million to 130 million unique TCR beta sequences, drawn from 180 million or so T cells, in an earlier analysis. General study results and limits: High sensitivity and specificity were reportedly achieved when the classifier diagnosed cytomegalovirus status. HLA-A and HLA-B allele assignments for most subjects were reportedly predicted accurately using TCR beta sequences.

The chain has TRBV27 and TRBJ2-7; D might be TRBD1 (6 bases). This clonotype was sampled from a girl aged 2-10 years in good health and CMV-seronegative. The sample was PBMCs. In DNA, the CDR3 is TGTGCCAGCAGATACAGGGTAGGCTACGAGCAGTACTTC. It yields the protein CASRYRVGYEQYF.